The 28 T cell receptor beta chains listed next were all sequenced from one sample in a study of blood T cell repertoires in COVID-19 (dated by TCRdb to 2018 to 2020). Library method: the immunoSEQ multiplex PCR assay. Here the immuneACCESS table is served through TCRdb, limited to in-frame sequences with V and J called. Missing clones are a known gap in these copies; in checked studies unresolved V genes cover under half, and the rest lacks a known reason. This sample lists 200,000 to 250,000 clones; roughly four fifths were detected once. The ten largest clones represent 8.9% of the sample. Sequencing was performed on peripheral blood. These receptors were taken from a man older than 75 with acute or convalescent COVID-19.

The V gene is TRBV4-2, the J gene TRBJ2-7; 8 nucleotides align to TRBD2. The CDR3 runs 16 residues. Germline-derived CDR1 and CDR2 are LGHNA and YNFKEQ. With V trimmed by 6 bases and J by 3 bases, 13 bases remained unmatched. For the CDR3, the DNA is TGTGCCAGCAGTCGAGTCGGGACTAGTCAAAGCTACGAGCAGTACTTC. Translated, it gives CASSRVGTSQSYEQYF.

The CDR3 DNA reads TGTGCCAGCTCACTACAGGGCAGCTCGGCCAAAAACATTCAGTACTTC. This encodes CASSLQGSSAKNIQYF. The chain is built from TRBV18 and TRBJ2-4; TRBD1 might be the D (6 bases). Germline CDR1 KGHSH, CDR2 LQKENI. Trimming took off 4 bases at V and 1 base at J, with 14 bases between the two ends. This CDR3 is 16 amino acids long.

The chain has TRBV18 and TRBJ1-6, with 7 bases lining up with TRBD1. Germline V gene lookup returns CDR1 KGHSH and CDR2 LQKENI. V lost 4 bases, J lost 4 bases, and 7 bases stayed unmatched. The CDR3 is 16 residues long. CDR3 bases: TGTGCCAGCTCACTGAGACGGGGACAGTATAATTCACCCCTCCACTTT. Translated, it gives CASSLRRGQYNSPLHF.

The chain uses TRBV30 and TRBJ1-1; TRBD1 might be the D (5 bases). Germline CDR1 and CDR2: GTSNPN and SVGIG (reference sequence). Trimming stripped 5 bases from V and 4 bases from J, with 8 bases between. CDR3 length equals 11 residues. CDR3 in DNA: TGTGCCTGGGGGGGGATCACTGAAGCTTTCTTT. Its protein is CAWGGITEAFF.

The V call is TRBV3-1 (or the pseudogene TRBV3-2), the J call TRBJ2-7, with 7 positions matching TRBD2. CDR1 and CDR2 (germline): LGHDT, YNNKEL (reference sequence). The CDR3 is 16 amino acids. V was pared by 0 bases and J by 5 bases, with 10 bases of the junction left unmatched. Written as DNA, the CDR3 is TGTGCCAGCAGCCAAGATTCTAGGGGACTAAGCCACGAGCAGTACTTC. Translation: CASSQDSRGLSHEQYF.

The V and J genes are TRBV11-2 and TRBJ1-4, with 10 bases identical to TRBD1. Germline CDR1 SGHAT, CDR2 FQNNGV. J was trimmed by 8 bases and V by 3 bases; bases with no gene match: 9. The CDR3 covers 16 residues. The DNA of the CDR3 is TGTGCCAGCAGCTTGGGCCCGGGACAGGGGATAGAAAAACTGTTTTTT. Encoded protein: CASSLGPGQGIEKLFF.

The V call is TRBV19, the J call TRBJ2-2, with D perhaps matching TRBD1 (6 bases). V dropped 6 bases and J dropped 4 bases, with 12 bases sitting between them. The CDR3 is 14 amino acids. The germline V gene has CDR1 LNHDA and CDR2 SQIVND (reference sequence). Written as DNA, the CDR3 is TGTGCCAGTAGCACAGGGACAATCACCGGGGAGCTGTTTTTT. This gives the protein CASSTGTITGELFF.

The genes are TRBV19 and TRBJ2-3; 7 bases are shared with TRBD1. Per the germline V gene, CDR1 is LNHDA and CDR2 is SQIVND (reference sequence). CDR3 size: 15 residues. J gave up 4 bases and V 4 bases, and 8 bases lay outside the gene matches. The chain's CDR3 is CASSSDRVNADTQYF. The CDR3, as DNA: TGTGCCAGTAGTAGCGACAGGGTTAACGCAGATACGCAGTATTTT.

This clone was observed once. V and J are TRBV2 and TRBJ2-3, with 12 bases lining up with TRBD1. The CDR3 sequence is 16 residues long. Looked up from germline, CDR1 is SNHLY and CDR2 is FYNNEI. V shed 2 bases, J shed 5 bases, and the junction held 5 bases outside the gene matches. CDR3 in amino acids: CASSERDRGREDTQYF. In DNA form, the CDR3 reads TGTGCCAGCAGTGAAAGGGACAGGGGGCGAGAAGATACGCAGTATTTT.

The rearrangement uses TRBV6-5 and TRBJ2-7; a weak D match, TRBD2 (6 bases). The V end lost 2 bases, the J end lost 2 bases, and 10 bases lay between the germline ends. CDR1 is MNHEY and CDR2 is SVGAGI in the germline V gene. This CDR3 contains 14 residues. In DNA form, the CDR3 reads TGTGCCAGCAGTTACGCGGGACCCCCCTACGAGCAGTACTTC. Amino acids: CASSYAGPPYEQYF.

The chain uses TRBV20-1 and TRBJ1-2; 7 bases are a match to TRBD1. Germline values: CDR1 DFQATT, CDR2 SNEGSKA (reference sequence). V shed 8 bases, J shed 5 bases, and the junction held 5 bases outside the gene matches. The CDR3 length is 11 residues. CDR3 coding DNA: TGCAGTCCGACAGGGAGATATGGCTACACCTTC. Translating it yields CSPTGRYGYTF.

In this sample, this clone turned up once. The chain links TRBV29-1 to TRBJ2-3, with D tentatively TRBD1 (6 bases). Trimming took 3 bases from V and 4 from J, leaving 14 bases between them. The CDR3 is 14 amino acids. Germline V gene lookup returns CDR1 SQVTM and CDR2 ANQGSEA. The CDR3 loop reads CSVDDRKYADTQYF. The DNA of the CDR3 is TGCAGCGTTGATGACAGGAAATATGCAGATACGCAGTATTTT.

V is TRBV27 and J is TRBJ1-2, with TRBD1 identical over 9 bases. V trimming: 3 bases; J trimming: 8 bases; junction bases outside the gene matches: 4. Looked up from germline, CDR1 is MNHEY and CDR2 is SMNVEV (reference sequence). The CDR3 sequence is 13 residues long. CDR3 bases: TGTGCCAGCAGTTTCGGACAGGGGAGGGGCTACACCTTC. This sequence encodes CASSFGQGRGYTF.

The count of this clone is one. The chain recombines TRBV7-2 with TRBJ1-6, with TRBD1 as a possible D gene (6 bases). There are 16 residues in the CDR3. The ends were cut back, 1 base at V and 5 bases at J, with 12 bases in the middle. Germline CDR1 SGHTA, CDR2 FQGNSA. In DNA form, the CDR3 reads TGTGCCAGCAGCTTAGTAGCAACAGGGAATAATTCACCCCTCCACTTT. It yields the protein CASSLVATGNNSPLHF.

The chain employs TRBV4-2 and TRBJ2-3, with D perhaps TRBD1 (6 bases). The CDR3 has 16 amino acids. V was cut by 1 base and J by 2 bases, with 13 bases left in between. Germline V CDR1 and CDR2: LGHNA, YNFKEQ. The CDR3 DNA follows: TGTGCCAGCAGCCAAGGCAGGGGAATACTCACAGATACGCAGTATTTT. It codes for CASSQGRGILTDTQYF.

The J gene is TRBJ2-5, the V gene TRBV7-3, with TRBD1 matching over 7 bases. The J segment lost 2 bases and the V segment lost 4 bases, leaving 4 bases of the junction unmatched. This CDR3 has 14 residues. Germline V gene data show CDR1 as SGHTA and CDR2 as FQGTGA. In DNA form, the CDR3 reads TGTGCCAGCAGCTCTTGGGGACAGCAAGAGACCCAGTACTTC. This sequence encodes CASSSWGQQETQYF.

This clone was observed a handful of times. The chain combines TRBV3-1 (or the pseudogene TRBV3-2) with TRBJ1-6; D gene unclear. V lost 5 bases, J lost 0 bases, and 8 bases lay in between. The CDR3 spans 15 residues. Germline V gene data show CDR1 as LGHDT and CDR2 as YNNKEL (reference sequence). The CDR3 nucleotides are TGTGCCAGCAGCGCACAGAGCTCCTATAATTCACCCCTCCACTTT. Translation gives CASSAQSSYNSPLHF.

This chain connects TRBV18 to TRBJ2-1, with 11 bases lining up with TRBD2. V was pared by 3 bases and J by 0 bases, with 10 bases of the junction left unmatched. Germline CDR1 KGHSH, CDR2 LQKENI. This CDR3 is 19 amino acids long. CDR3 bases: TGTGCCAGCTCACCTTTAGCGGGAGGGCGTTCGAGCTCCTACAATGAGCAGTTCTTC. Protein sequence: CASSPLAGGRSSSYNEQFF.

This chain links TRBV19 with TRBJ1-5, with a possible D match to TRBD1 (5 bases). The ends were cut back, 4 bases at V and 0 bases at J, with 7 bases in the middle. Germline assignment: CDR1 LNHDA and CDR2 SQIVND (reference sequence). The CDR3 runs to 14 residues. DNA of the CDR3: TGTGCCAGTAGTAATAGGGGTAGCAATCAGCCCCAGCATTTT. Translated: CASSNRGSNQPQHF.

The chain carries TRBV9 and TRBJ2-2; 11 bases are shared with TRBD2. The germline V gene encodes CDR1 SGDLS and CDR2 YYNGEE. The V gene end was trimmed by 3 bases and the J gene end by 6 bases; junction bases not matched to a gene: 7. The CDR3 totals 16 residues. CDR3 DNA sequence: TGTGCCAGCAGCGGTATAGCGGGAGGGCGCGCCGGGGAGCTGTTTTTT. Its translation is CASSGIAGGRAGELFF.

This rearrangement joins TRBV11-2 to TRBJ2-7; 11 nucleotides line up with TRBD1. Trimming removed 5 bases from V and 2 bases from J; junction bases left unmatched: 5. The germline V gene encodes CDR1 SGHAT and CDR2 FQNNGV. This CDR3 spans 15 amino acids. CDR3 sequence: CASSRGQGAPYEQYF. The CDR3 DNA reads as TGTGCCAGCAGCCGCGGACAGGGGGCCCCCTACGAGCAGTACTTC.

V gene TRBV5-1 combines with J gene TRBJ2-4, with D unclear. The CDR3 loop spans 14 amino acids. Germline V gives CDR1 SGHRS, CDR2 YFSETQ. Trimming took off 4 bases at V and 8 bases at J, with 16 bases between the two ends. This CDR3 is CASSAQTLGDIQYF. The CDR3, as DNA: TGCGCCAGCAGCGCGCAAACTCTCGGTGACATTCAGTACTTC.

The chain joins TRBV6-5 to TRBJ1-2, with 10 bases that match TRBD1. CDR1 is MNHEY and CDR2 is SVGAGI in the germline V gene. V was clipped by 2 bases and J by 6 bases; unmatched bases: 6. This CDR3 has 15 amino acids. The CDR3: CASSYRDRGRHGYTF. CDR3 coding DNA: TGTGCCAGCAGTTACCGGGACAGGGGTAGGCATGGCTACACCTTC.

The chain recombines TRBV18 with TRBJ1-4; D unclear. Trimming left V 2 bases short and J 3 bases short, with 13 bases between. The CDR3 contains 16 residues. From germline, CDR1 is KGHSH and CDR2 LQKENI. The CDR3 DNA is TGTGCCAGCTCACCATTGGAAGGGCGGGCTAATGAAAAACTGTTTTTT. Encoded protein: CASSPLEGRANEKLFF.

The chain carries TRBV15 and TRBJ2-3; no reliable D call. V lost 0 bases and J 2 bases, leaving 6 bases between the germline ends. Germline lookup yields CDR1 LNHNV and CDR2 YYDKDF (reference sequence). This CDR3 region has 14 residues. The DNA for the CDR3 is TGTGCCACCAGCAGAGATCGAGTCACAGATACGCAGTATTTT. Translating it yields CATSRDRVTDTQYF.

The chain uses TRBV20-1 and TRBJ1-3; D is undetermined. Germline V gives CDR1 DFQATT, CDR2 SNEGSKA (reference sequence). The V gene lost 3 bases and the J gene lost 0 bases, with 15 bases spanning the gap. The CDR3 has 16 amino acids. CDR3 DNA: TGCAGTGCTAGTTCCGGCAGGTGGTACTCTGGAAACACCATATATTTT. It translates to CSASSGRWYSGNTIYF.

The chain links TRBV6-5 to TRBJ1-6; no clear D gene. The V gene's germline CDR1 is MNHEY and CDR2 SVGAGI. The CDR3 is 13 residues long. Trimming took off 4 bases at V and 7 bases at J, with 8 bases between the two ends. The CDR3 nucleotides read TGTGCCAGCAGTTTGGCAGGAAATTCACCCCTCCACTTT. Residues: CASSLAGNSPLHF.

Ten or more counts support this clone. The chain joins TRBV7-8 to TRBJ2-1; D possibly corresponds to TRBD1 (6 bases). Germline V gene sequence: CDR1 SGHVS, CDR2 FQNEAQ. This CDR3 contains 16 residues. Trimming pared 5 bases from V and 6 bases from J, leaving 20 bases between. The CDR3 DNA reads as TGTGCCAGCAGCATACGACAGGTTCAGGTCGTCAATGAGCAGTTCTTC. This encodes CASSIRQVQVVNEQFF.